A single sample gave rise to the 20 T cell receptor beta chains below, sequenced in a study of T cell changes during pregnancy in multiple sclerosis. The table came from immunoSEQ multiplex PCR; TCRdb's copy has only in-frame clones and leaves some out. Of about 56,000 clones listed, about 88% are singletons. The specimen comprised peripheral blood, sampled after pregnancy. These receptors were taken from a female donor with multiple sclerosis, enrolled in a pregnancy study.

V and J are TRBV4-1 and TRBJ1-6; no clear D. The length of the CDR3 is 15 residues. Between the trimmed V and J ends, which lost 1 base and 11 bases, there was a span of 15 bases. From germline, CDR1 is MGHRA and CDR2 YSYEKL. The CDR3 loop reads CASSQVEAPSTPLHF. In DNA, the CDR3 is TGCGCCAGCAGCCAAGTCGAGGCTCCTTCGACACCCCTCCACTTT.

This clone was seen just once. The V gene is TRBV2, the J gene TRBJ2-5; 10 nucleotides align to TRBD2. Germline V gives CDR1 SNHLY, CDR2 FYNNEI. The CDR3 totals 14 residues. V was clipped by 7 bases and J by 2 bases; unmatched bases: 4. CDR3 in amino acids: CASTTAGGQETQYF. The CDR3 DNA reads as TGTGCCAGCACGACAGCGGGGGGGCAAGAGACCCAGTACTTC.

The sample holds one count of this clone. This chain joins TRBV6-5 and TRBJ1-4; no clear D gene. CDR3 length equals 11 residues. Trimming left V 8 bases short and J 1 base short, with 2 bases between. The germline V gene encodes CDR1 MNHEY and CDR2 SVGAGI. The CDR3 sequence is CASRTNEKLFF. The CDR3 nucleotides are TGTGCCAGCCGAACTAATGAAAAACTGTTTTTT.

The chain links TRBV5-1 to TRBJ2-7, with TRBD2 identical over 8 bases. This CDR3 has 14 amino acids. The V and J ends lost 0 bases and 4 bases, in that order; junction bases with no gene match: 3. Germline V gene lookup returns CDR1 SGHRS and CDR2 YFSETQ. CDR3 nucleotides: TGCGCCAGCAGCTTGGAGGGCGGGGGGTACGAGCAGTACTTC. Protein product: CASSLEGGGYEQYF.

The V gene is TRBV7-2, the J gene TRBJ1-1; D might be TRBD1 (6 bases). Germline V gives CDR1 SGHTA, CDR2 FQGNSA. Trimming removed 5 bases from V and 1 base from J, with 14 bases in between. This CDR3 spans 15 amino acids. The CDR3 DNA reads TGTGCCAGCAGCCCCTACGACAGGACGAACACTGAAGCTTTCTTT. This sequence encodes CASSPYDRTNTEAFF. Filled out from reference TRBV7-2 and TRBJ1-1, the complete variable domain reads GAGVSQSPSNKVTEKGKDVELRCDPISGHTALYWYRQSLGQGLEFLIYFQGNSAPDKSGLPSDRFSAERTGGSVSTLTIQRTQQEDSAVYLCASSPYDRTNTEAFFGQGTRLTVV.

The chain couples TRBV19 to TRBJ1-1, with TRBD1 identical over 9 bases. V lost 10 bases and J lost 12; bases outside the gene matches: 9. The germline V gene encodes CDR1 LNHDA and CDR2 SQIVND (reference sequence). The CDR3 is 11 residues long. The CDR3 region is CATDRDRATFF. The CDR3, as DNA: TGTGCCACCGACCGGGACAGGGCAACTTTCTTT. The full variable domain, its missing parts supplied by reference TRBV19 and TRBJ1-1, is DGGITQSPKYLFRKEGQNVTLSCEQNLNHDAMYWYRQDPGQGLRLIYYSQIVNDFQKGDIAEGYSVSREKKESFPLTVTSAQKNPTAFYLCATDRDRATFFGQGTRLTVV.

This clone was counted once. The rearrangement uses TRBV7-8 and TRBJ2-5; TRBD1 matches at 9 bases. CDR1 and CDR2 (germline): SGHVS, FQNEAQ. J lost 7 bases, V lost 4 bases, and 19 bases had no gene match. This CDR3 has 18 residues. The CDR3 reads CASSSRPGTGRVEGTQYF. CDR3 DNA: TGTGCCAGCAGCTCACGTCCCGGGACAGGGCGGGTTGAGGGGACCCAGTACTTC.

This rearrangement joins TRBV19 to TRBJ1-1; perhaps TRBD1 as D (5 bases). Trimming took off 1 base at V and 9 bases at J, with 12 bases between the two ends. CDR1 and CDR2 (germline): LNHDA, SQIVND (reference sequence). The CDR3 has 13 amino acids. CDR3 region: CASSIGPGLKAFF. The CDR3 coding sequence is TGTGCCAGTAGTATAGGTCCGGGACTAAAAGCTTTCTTT.

This sequence joins TRBV5-5 and TRBJ1-1; possible D gene TRBD1, 6 bases. Germline V lookup: CDR1 SGHKS, CDR2 YYEKEE (reference sequence). The CDR3 spans 13 residues. V dropped 5 bases and J dropped 5 bases, with 13 bases sitting between them. In DNA, the CDR3 is TGTGCCAGCAGAAAGGGAGGGGGGACTGAAGCTTTCTTT. Amino acid sequence: CASRKGGGTEAFF. Full variable domain (remainder filled in from reference TRBV5-5 and TRBJ1-1): DAGVTQSPTHLIKTRGQQVTLRCSPISGHKSVSWYQQVLGQGPQFIFQYYEKEERGRGNFPDRFSARQFPNYSSELNVNALLLGDSALYLCASRKGGGTEAFFGQGTRLTVV.

The chain is built from TRBV6-1 and TRBJ2-7, with D hard to call. This CDR3 spans 12 amino acids. With 2 bases removed from V and 3 bases from J, the gap between germline ends came to 5 bases. Germline V gives CDR1 MNHNS, CDR2 SASEGT. In DNA form, the CDR3 reads TGTGCCAGCAGTGAACAAAACTACGAGCAGTACTTC. This translates into CASSEQNYEQYF.

The chain recombines TRBV14 with TRBJ2-2, with a weak D call TRBD2 (5 bases). V was cut by 3 bases and J by 5 bases, with 10 bases left in between. The germline V gene has CDR1 SGHDN and CDR2 FVKESK. The CDR3 has 14 amino acids. The CDR3 spells CASSHRTSTGELFF. The CDR3 DNA reads as TGTGCCAGCAGCCATCGGACTTCGACCGGGGAGCTGTTTTTT.

This clone occurred once. The identical CDR3 is also encoded by other nucleotide sequences in the sample. This chain connects TRBV6-6 to TRBJ2-5; D call uncertain. The CDR3 spans 12 residues. Per germline, CDR1 MNHNY and CDR2 SVGAGI (reference sequence). Trimming took 3 bases from V and 3 from J, leaving 5 bases between them. DNA for the CDR3: TGTGCCAGCAGTTATATTGAAGAGACCCAGTACTTC. This sequence encodes CASSYIEETQYF.

The chain has TRBV19 and TRBJ2-2; 8 bases are a match to TRBD1. The CDR3 spans 17 residues. Trimming cost V 3 bases and J 5 bases; bases outside gene matches: 11. Per germline, CDR1 LNHDA and CDR2 SQIVND (reference sequence). The CDR3 here is CASSITAGGWGTGELFF. CDR3 sequence (DNA): TGTGCCAGTAGTATTACGGCAGGGGGCTGGGGAACCGGGGAGCTGTTTTTT.

The chain couples TRBV19 to TRBJ1-3, with no clear D. Per germline, CDR1 LNHDA and CDR2 SQIVND (reference sequence). V was trimmed by 8 bases and J by 4 bases, leaving 18 bases between them. The CDR3 is 15 amino acids. Written as DNA, the CDR3 is TGTGCCAGTGCCCTTGACCTGGAGGGCGGAAACACCATATATTTT. Translation: CASALDLEGGNTIYF.

This chain links TRBV6-5 with TRBJ1-2; 7 nucleotides align to TRBD1. The ends lost 4 bases at V and 6 bases at J; junction bases unmatched: 11. This CDR3 is 15 amino acids long. Germline V lookup: CDR1 MNHEY, CDR2 SVGAGI. The DNA for the CDR3 is TGTGCCAGCAGTTCGGGGGACAGCACCGCAAATGGCTACACCTTC. Translated, it gives CASSSGDSTANGYTF.

This clone was counted only a few times. V gene TRBV30 combines with J gene TRBJ1-5, with 9 bases lining up with TRBD1. Germline-derived CDR1 and CDR2 are GTSNPN and SVGIG (reference sequence). The CDR3 has 11 amino acids. The CDR3 loop is CDTGGSQPQHF. In DNA form, the CDR3 reads TGTGACACAGGGGGCAGTCAGCCCCAGCATTTT.

The V and J genes are TRBV7-9 and TRBJ2-7; D may be TRBD1 (5 bases). The CDR3 runs 13 residues. V was trimmed by 1 base and J by 1 base, leaving 5 bases between them. Germline lookup yields CDR1 SEHNR and CDR2 FQNEAQ (reference sequence). CDR3 DNA: TGTGCCAGCAGCTTAGACAGGTCCTACGAGCAGTACTTC. Its translation is CASSLDRSYEQYF.

The V call is TRBV6-1, the J call TRBJ1-1, with a possible D match to TRBD1 (5 bases). V gave up 2 bases and J gave up 0 bases, with 10 bases separating them. This CDR3 spans 15 amino acids. In germline, CDR1 is MNHNS, CDR2 SASEGT. Here the CDR3 DNA reads TGTGCCAGCAGTGAACAGGACATATTGAACACTGAAGCTTTCTTT. It translates to CASSEQDILNTEAFF.

CDR3 bases: TGTGCCAGCAGCTTTATCTTCGACGGGGGGGCCAATGAGCAGTTCTTC. The encoded protein is CASSFIFDGGANEQFF. V usage is TRBV5-4 and J usage is TRBJ2-1, with 8 bases identical to TRBD2. The CDR3 is made up of 16 amino acids. Per germline, CDR1 SGHNT and CDR2 YYREEE (reference sequence). Trimming cost V 2 bases and J 6 bases; bases outside gene matches: 10.

V usage is TRBV14 and J usage is TRBJ1-5; D remains unclear. Germline CDR1 reads SGHDN; CDR2 reads FVKESK. V was cut by 3 bases and J by 5 bases, with 5 bases left in between. This CDR3 is 12 amino acids long. CDR3 in DNA: TGTGCCAGCAGCCAGTCCTATCAGCCCCAGCATTTT. Amino acids: CASSQSYQPQHF.